The 3 T cell receptor beta chains given below trace back to one sample, sequenced in a study of cytomegalovirus exposure and HLA in healthy donors. The data were produced by immunoSEQ multiplex PCR, yet TCRdb's version contains in-frame clones alone and is incomplete. The sample holds more than 60,000 clones, roughly 95% seen once. The sequenced sample was PBMCs. The receptors originated from a woman aged 18-29 years in good health and CMV-seropositive.

The chain uses TRBV2 and TRBJ2-7, with 13 bases identical to TRBD2. The CDR3 runs 16 residues. V trimming: 10 bases; J trimming: 6 bases; junction bases outside the gene matches: 15. Germline V gene lookup returns CDR1 SNHLY and CDR2 FYNNEI. The CDR3 region has the DNA TGTGCCACCAGGACCGGGACTAGCGGGATCAGGGTCGAGCAGTACTTC. As protein: CATRTGTSGIRVEQYF.

V and J are TRBV7-8 and TRBJ2-2, with D perhaps matching TRBD2 (5 bases). CDR3 length: 15 amino acids. Looked up from germline, CDR1 is SGHVS and CDR2 is FQNEAQ. V dropped 2 bases and J dropped 1 base, with 8 bases sitting between them. CDR3 amino acids: CASSLSRGNTGELFF. The CDR3 coding sequence is TGTGCCAGCAGCTTATCACGGGGGAACACCGGGGAGCTGTTTTTT.

This chain joins TRBV30 and TRBJ2-1, with D maybe TRBD2 (5 bases). The germline CDR1 and CDR2 sequences are GTSNPN and SVGIG (reference sequence). The CDR3 has 12 amino acids. The V gene lost 3 bases and the J gene lost 10 bases, with 13 bases spanning the gap. The CDR3 is CAWSVLPGEQFF. In DNA, the CDR3 is TGTGCCTGGAGCGTCCTACCGGGGGAGCAGTTCTTC.